This record concerns one TCR beta chain sequence. Its target is unknown. The sample is drawn from a study of T cell responses to AZD1222 COVID-19 vaccine. Method: immunoSEQ multiplex PCR; TCRdb's copy keeps in-frame clones and lacks some. The table shows about 93,000 clones, with roughly 86% occurring only once. Whole-study findings and limits: Clonal diversity was possibly underestimated, and the donors were mostly white British, with more females. Repertoires were collected only later (after the peak T cell response had occurred).

V lost 4 bases and J lost 6, with 19 bases in between. CDR3 length: 15 residues. Germline V gene lookup returns CDR1 LNHDA and CDR2 SQIVND (reference sequence). This chain uses TRBV19 with TRBJ2-7; D may match TRBD1 or TRBD2 (6 bases each). This sample comprised peripheral blood, obtained on day 0 of MenACWY control vaccination. The TCR sequence derives from an adult in good health. CDR3 in DNA: TGTGCCAGTAGTACGAAGGACGGGGGCCGGCGCGAGCAGTACTTC. The encoded protein is CASSTKDGGRREQYF.